This T cell receptor (beta chain) was found in a study of blood T cell repertoires in COVID-19. At the level of the study: T cells, B-cell-depleted T cells, or PBMCs provided the cDNA or gDNA that served as material.

Original data processing: Cell counts per sample came from amplifying reference gene primers. Sequenced by immunoSEQ multiplex PCR; TCRdb stores in-frame clones only, minus some. V and J calls plus clone size are reproduced from that table; the DNA served to infer D and trimming. This sample carries 150,000 to 200,000 clones, 70% to 85% of them seen once, and the ten largest clones take approximately 9.8%. There are 14 residues in the CDR3. V was cut by 0 bases and J by 3 bases, with 7 bases left in between. Per the germline V gene, CDR1 is ENHRY and CDR2 is SYGVKD. The source is a woman older than 75 with acute or convalescent COVID-19. The sequenced sample consisted of peripheral blood. The chain couples TRBV10-3 to TRBJ2-3; unclear D gene. The CDR3, as DNA: TGTGCCATCAGTGAGTCCTCAGGTACAGATACGCAGTATTTT. This gives the protein CAISESSGTDTQYF.